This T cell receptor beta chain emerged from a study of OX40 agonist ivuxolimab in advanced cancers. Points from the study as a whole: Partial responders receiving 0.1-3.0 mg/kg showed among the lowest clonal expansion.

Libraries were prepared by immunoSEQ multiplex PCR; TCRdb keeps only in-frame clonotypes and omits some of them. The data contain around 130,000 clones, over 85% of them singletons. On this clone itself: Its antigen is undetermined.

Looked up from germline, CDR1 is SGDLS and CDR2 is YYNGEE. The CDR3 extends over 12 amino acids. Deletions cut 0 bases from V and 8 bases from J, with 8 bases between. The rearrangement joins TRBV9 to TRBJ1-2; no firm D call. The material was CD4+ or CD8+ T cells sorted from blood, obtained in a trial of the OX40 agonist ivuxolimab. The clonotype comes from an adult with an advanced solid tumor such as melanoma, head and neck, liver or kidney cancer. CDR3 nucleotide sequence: TGTGCCAGCAGCGTAGGGGCTTTGGGCTACACCTTC. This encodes CASSVGALGYTF.